The entry below describes one T cell receptor beta chain. These data are taken from a study of regulatory T cells in long-lasting Graves disease. With 0 bases removed from V and 4 bases from J, the gap between germline ends came to 12 bases. The CDR3 has 15 residues. Germline V gene data show CDR1 as LNHNV and CDR2 as YYDKDF (reference sequence). Construction of TCR beta libraries relied on iRepertoire HTBI primers and on Arm-PCR targeting CDR3 regions. One entry per CDR3 protein results from TCRdb running MiXCR on the multiplex PCR reads. This table holds around 500,000 distinct CDR3 sequences, around 11% found once. The time point was: newly diagnosed GD, antithyroid drugs for less than 3 months. After RNA was extracted from PBMCs, the TCR library was made from it. The sample was also linked to a second study, of T cells in Graves' hyperthyroidism and ophthalmopathy.

The sequence derives from a woman under 40 with Graves disease. This chain links TRBV15 with TRBJ1-1, with D possibly matching TRBD1 (5 bases). The specimen comprised peripheral blood mononuclear cells (PBMCs), sampled at new diagnosis, from a patient treated with antithyroid drugs. This chain's CDR3 is CATSRDSGALTEAFF. The CDR3 DNA follows: TGTGCCACCAGCAGAGATTCCGGGGCCCTCACTGAAGCTTTCTTT.